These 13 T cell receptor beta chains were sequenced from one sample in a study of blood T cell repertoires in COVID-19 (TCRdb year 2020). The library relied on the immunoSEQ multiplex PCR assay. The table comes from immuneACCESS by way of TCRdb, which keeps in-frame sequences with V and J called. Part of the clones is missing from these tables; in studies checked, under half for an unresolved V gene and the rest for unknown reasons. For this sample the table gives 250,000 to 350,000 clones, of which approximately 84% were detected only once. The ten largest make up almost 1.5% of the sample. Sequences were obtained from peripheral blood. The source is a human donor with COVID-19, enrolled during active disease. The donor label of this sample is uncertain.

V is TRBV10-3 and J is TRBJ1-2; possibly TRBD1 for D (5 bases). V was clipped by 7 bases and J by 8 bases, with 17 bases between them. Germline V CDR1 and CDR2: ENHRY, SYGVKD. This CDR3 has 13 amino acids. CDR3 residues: CAITRDFSEGYTF. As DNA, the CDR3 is TGTGCCATCACCCGGGACTTTTCTGAAGGCTACACCTTC.

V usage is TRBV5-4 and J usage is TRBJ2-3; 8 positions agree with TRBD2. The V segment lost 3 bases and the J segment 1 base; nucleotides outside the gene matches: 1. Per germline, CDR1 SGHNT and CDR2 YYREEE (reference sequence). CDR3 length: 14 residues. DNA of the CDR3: TGTGCCAGCAGCTACGGGAGGGGCACAGATACGCAGTATTTT. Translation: CASSYGRGTDTQYF.

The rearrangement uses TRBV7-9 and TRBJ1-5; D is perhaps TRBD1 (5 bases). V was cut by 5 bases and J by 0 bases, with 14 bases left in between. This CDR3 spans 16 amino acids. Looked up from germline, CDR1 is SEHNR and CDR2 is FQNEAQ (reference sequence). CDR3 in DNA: TGTGCCAGCAGCGTAGGGGACTGGGATAGCAATCAGCCCCAGCATTTT. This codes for CASSVGDWDSNQPQHF. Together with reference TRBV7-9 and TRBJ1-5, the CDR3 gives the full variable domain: DTGVSQNPRHKITKRGQNVTFRCDPISEHNRLYWYRQTLGQGPEFLTYFQNEAQLEKSRLLSDRFSAERPKGSFSTLEIQRTEQGDSAMYLCASSVGDWDSNQPQHFGDGTRLSIL.

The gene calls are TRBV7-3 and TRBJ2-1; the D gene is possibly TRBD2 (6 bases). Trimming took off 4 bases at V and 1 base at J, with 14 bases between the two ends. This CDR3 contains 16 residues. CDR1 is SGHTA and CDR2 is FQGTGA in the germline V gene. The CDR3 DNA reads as TGTGCCAGCAGCTCTCAATCTAGCGCATCCTACAATGAGCAGTTCTTC. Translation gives CASSSQSSASYNEQFF.

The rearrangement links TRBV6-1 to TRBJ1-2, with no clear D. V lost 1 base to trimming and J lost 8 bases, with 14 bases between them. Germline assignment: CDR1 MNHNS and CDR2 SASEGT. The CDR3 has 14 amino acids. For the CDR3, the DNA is TGTGCCAGCAGTGAAGGACACCCAGCCAAAGGCTACACCTTC. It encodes CASSEGHPAKGYTF.

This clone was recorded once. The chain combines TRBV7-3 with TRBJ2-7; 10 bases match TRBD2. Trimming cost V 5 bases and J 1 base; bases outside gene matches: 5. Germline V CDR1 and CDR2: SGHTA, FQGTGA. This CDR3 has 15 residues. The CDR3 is CASSIRTSGSYEQYF. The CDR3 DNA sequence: TGTGCCAGCAGCATAAGGACTAGCGGATCCTACGAGCAGTACTTC.

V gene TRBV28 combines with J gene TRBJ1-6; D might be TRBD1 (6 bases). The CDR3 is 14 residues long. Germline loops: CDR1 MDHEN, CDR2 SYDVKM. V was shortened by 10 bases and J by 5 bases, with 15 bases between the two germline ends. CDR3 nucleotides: TGTGCCACCCAAGGGGACACCCATAATTCACCCCTCCACTTT. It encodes CATQGDTHNSPLHF.

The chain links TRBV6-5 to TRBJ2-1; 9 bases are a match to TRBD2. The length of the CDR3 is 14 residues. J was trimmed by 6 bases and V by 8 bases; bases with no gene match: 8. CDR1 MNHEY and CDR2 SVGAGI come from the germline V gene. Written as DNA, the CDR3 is TGTGCCAGCCAGGATAGCGGGAGTGCCAATGAGCAGTTCTTC. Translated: CASQDSGSANEQFF.

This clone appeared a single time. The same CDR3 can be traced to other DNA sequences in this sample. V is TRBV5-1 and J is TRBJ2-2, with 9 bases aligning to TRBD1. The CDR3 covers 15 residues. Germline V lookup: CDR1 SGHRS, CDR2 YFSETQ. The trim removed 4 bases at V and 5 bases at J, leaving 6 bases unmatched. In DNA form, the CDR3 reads TGCGCCAGCAGCACTGGACAGGGGCGAACCGGGGAGCTGTTTTTT. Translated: CASSTGQGRTGELFF.

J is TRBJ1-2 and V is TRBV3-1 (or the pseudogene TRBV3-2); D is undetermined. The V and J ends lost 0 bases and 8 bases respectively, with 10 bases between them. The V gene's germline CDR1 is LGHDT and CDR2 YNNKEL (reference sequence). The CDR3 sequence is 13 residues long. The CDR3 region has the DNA TGTGCCAGCAGCCAAGATCCACTTTGGGGCTACACCTTC. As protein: CASSQDPLWGYTF.

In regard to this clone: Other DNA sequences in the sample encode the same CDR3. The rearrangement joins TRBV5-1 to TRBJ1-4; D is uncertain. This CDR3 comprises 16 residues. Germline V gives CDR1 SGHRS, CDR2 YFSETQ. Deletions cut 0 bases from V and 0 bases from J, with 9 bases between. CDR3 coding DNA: TGCGCCAGCAGCTTGGAGGGAGACGCAACTAATGAAAAACTGTTTTTT. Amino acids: CASSLEGDATNEKLFF. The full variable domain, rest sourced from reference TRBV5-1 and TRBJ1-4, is KAGVTQTPRYLIKTRGQQVTLSCSPISGHRSVSWYQQTPGQGLQFLFEYFSETQRNKGNFPGRFSGRQFSNSRSEMNVSTLELGDSALYLCASSLEGDATNEKLFFGSGTQLSVL.

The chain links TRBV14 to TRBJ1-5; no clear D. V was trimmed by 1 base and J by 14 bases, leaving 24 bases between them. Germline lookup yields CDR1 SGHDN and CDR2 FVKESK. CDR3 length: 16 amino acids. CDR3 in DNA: TGTGCCAGCAGCCAAGGGGGAAGGAGGGTATCAGTGGGGAAGCATTTT. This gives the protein CASSQGGRRVSVGKHF.

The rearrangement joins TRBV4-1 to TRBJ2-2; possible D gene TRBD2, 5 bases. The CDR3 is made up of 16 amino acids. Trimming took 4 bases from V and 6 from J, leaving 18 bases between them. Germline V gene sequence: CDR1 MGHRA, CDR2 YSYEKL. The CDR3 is CASSRWWGEDAGELFF. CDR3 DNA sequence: TGCGCCAGCAGCCGATGGTGGGGAGAGGATGCCGGGGAGCTGTTTTTT.